One and the same sample provided the 23 T cell receptor beta chains below, sequenced in a study of OX40 agonist ivuxolimab in advanced cancers. The assay was immunoSEQ multiplex PCR, and TCRdb's table has in-frame clones only and misses some. The profile shows roughly 71,000 clones, 84% of them singletons. Sequenced here: CD4+ or CD8+ T cells sorted from blood, sampled in a trial of the OX40 agonist ivuxolimab. The receptors shown here come from an adult with an advanced solid tumor such as melanoma, head and neck, liver or kidney cancer.

The gene calls are TRBV5-1 and TRBJ2-1, with 12 bases matching TRBD2. Trimming cost V 0 bases and J 8 bases; bases outside gene matches: 6. The CDR3 totals 16 residues. The germline V gene encodes CDR1 SGHRS and CDR2 YFSETQ. DNA for the CDR3: TGCGCCAGCAGCTTGGAACGACTAGCGGGGGTGGATGAGCAGTTCTTC. As protein: CASSLERLAGVDEQFF.

This sequence joins TRBV7-8 and TRBJ2-7, with TRBD2 matching over 10 bases. With 4 bases clipped from V and 4 bases from J, the junction kept 4 bases outside the gene matches. Germline CDR1 reads SGHVS; CDR2 reads FQNEAQ. The length of the CDR3 is 14 residues. CDR3 sequence (DNA): TGTGCCAGCAGCTCCTTAGCGGGAGGTTACGAGCAGTACTTC. This codes for CASSSLAGGYEQYF.

V usage is TRBV19 and J usage is TRBJ2-1; 8 positions agree with TRBD1. Germline V lookup: CDR1 LNHDA, CDR2 SQIVND (reference sequence). The CDR3 has 15 amino acids. Trimming cost V 10 bases and J 1 base; bases outside gene matches: 9. The CDR3 nucleotides are TGTGCCACCCTACGGACAGGGTATTCCTACAATGAGCAGTTCTTC. Translating it yields CATLRTGYSYNEQFF.

The rearrangement links TRBV5-8 to TRBJ2-7, with a possible D match to TRBD1 (6 bases). Trimming removed 7 bases from V and 2 bases from J, with 19 bases in between. The CDR3 extends over 15 amino acids. Germline values: CDR1 SGHTS, CDR2 YDEGEE. CDR3 DNA sequence: TGTGCCAGCTCCACTGAGACAGGCCGTACCTACGAGCAGTACTTC. Its translation: CASSTETGRTYEQYF.

V is TRBV21-1 and J is TRBJ2-3; the DNA was not compared with TRBD2, the D call given in the table. TRBV21-1 is listed as a pseudogene. This CDR3 spans 20 amino acids. CDR3 loop: CASSKFRLAGSLTSTDTQYF. DNA for the CDR3: TGTGCCAGCAGCAAGTTTCGACTAGCGGGAAGCCTAACTAGCACAGATACGCAGTATTTT.

The chain links TRBV10-3 to TRBJ2-4, with D uncertain. The germline V gene has CDR1 ENHRY and CDR2 SYGVKD. The V and J ends lost 3 bases and 8 bases respectively, with 8 bases between them. The CDR3 consists of 12 residues. CDR3 DNA sequence: TGTGCCATCAGTGACTCTGGGGACATTCAGTACTTC. Protein product: CAISDSGDIQYF.

The rearrangement joins TRBV4-1 to TRBJ1-2, with 7 bases fitting TRBD1. The length of the CDR3 is 17 residues. The V and J ends lost 2 bases and 0 bases, in that order; junction bases with no gene match: 9. CDR1 and CDR2 from the germline V gene are MGHRA and YSYEKL. The chain's CDR3 is CASSQTPGGTANYGYTF. CDR3 in DNA: TGCGCCAGCAGCCAAACCCCCGGAGGGACAGCTAACTATGGCTACACCTTC.

The V gene is TRBV2, the J gene TRBJ2-7; D is unclear. Germline CDR1 reads SNHLY; CDR2 reads FYNNEI. The CDR3 contains 15 residues. V was trimmed by 2 bases and J by 0 bases, leaving 11 bases between them. Here the CDR3 reads CASSELPPRSYEQYF. In DNA form, the CDR3 reads TGTGCCAGCAGTGAACTCCCGCCTCGCTCCTACGAGCAGTACTTC.

This clone came up a few times. The chain employs TRBV28 and TRBJ1-5, with D possibly TRBD1 on 5 matching bases. The V gene lost 5 bases and the J gene lost 15 bases, with 14 bases spanning the gap. The CDR3 runs 11 residues. Germline assignment: CDR1 MDHEN and CDR2 SYDVKM. The CDR3 is CASSLTRERHF. In DNA form, the CDR3 reads TGTGCCAGCAGTCTAACCAGGGAACGGCATTTT.

J is TRBJ1-3 and V is TRBV7-2; 8 positions match TRBD1. The CDR3 is made up of 15 amino acids. Germline V gene data show CDR1 as SGHTA and CDR2 as FQGNSA. V lost 2 bases, J lost 1 base, and 1 base stayed unmatched. The CDR3 sequence is CASSLNRGSGNTIYF. CDR3 DNA sequence: TGTGCCAGCAGCTTAAACAGGGGGTCTGGAAACACCATATATTTT.

The chain recombines TRBV27 with TRBJ2-7; 8 bases match TRBD1. This CDR3 is built from 14 residues. V trimming: 5 bases; J trimming: 3 bases; junction bases outside the gene matches: 6. Germline CDR1 and CDR2: MNHEY and SMNVEV (reference sequence). CDR3 amino acids: CASSPLDRDYEQYF. For the CDR3, the DNA is TGTGCCAGCAGTCCCTTGGACAGGGACTACGAGCAGTACTTC.

This clone has only one observation. This chain connects TRBV5-6 to TRBJ2-5, with 14 bases fitting TRBD2. Germline CDR1 and CDR2: SGHDT and YYEEEE. The ends lost 3 bases at V and 4 bases at J; junction bases unmatched: 5. The CDR3 loop spans 16 amino acids. CDR3 nucleotide sequence: TGTGCCAGCAGCTGGGGACTAGCGGGGGCCGGAGAGACCCAGTACTTC. Its protein is CASSWGLAGAGETQYF. The variable domain in full, completed from reference TRBV5-6 and TRBJ2-5, reads DAGVTQSPTHLIKTRGQQVTLRCSPKSGHDTVSWYQQALGQGPQFIFQYYEEEERQRGNFPDRFSGHQFPNYSSELNVNALLLGDSALYLCASSWGLAGAGETQYFGPGTRLLVL.

V and J are TRBV5-1 and TRBJ2-6; D is possibly TRBD1 (5 bases). Germline CDR1 SGHRS, CDR2 YFSETQ. The CDR3 covers 17 residues. V was trimmed by 4 bases and J by 0 bases, leaving 14 bases between them. The CDR3 sequence is CASSLSTARSGANVLTF. CDR3 DNA: TGCGCCAGCAGCCTATCGACAGCCCGCTCTGGGGCCAACGTCCTGACTTTC.

This chain uses TRBV5-1 with TRBJ1-2; tentatively, D is TRBD1 (6 bases). The CDR3 is 16 amino acids. CDR1 is SGHRS and CDR2 is YFSETQ in the germline V gene. Deletions cut 4 bases from V and 3 bases from J, with 19 bases between. CDR3 in amino acids: CASSLAEGGQDYGYTF. CDR3 in DNA: TGCGCCAGCAGCCTGGCGGAGGGGGGGCAGGACTATGGCTACACCTTC.

This sequence joins TRBV18 and TRBJ2-7; the match to TRBD1 covers 8 bases. This CDR3 spans 14 amino acids. The V gene end was trimmed by 4 bases and the J gene end by 1 base; junction bases not matched to a gene: 3. CDR1 and CDR2 from the germline V gene are KGHSH and LQKENI. CDR3 sequence: CASSLGTGSYEQYF. CDR3 sequence (DNA): TGTGCCAGCTCACTCGGGACAGGTTCCTACGAGCAGTACTTC.

This clone was seen only a few times. The chain employs TRBV7-9 and TRBJ2-1; 7 nucleotides align to TRBD1. The CDR3 consists of 14 residues. From germline, CDR1 is SEHNR and CDR2 FQNEAQ (reference sequence). With 5 bases clipped from V and 4 bases from J, the junction kept 5 bases outside the gene matches. In DNA form, the CDR3 reads TGTGCCAGCAGCCTCTCAGGGGGTTACAATGAGCAGTTCTTC. Translating gives CASSLSGGYNEQFF.

The chain employs TRBV2 and TRBJ1-2; TRBD1 is a possible D gene (6 bases). From germline, CDR1 is SNHLY and CDR2 FYNNEI. The CDR3 totals 12 residues. Trimming removed 3 bases from V and 4 bases from J, with 6 bases in between. The CDR3 loop reads CASSDRGYGYTF. In DNA, the CDR3 is TGTGCCAGCAGTGACAGGGGCTATGGCTACACCTTC.

The V call is TRBV28, the J call TRBJ2-7; 10 bases line up with TRBD1. Looked up from germline, CDR1 is MDHEN and CDR2 is SYDVKM. The CDR3 is made up of 16 amino acids. Trimming took 5 bases from V and 0 from J; bases not matched to a gene: 7. CDR3 amino acids: CASSPTGGEYSYEQYF. The CDR3 DNA follows: TGTGCCAGCAGTCCGACAGGGGGCGAATACTCCTACGAGCAGTACTTC.

In its sample, this clone was seen once. This chain connects TRBV19 to TRBJ2-1; D possibly uses TRBD1 or TRBD2 (5 bases each). The CDR3 loop spans 13 amino acids. Germline loops: CDR1 LNHDA, CDR2 SQIVND (reference sequence). V was cut by 5 bases and J by 6 bases, with 11 bases left in between. Here the CDR3 reads CASSVGTANEQFF. In DNA, the CDR3 is TGTGCCAGTAGTGTCGGGACGGCCAATGAGCAGTTCTTC. Looking up the rest from reference TRBV19 and TRBJ2-1 gives the full variable domain: DGGITQSPKYLFRKEGQNVTLSCEQNLNHDAMYWYRQDPGQGLRLIYYSQIVNDFQKGDIAEGYSVSREKKESFPLTVTSAQKNPTAFYLCASSVGTANEQFFGPGTRLTVL.

The chain couples TRBV6-5 to TRBJ2-5; D might be TRBD1 (5 bases). The CDR3 has 15 residues. From germline, CDR1 is MNHEY and CDR2 SVGAGI. Trimming pared 6 bases from V and 3 bases from J, leaving 17 bases between. CDR3 sequence reads: CASSRYTQGEETQYF. Here the CDR3 DNA reads TGTGCCAGCAGCCGATATACTCAGGGTGAAGAGACCCAGTACTTC.

The chain has TRBV6-5 and TRBJ1-5; D is perhaps TRBD1 (5 bases). V shed 6 bases and J shed 3 bases, with 12 bases lying between them. This CDR3 contains 14 residues. The germline CDR1 and CDR2 sequences are MNHEY and SVGAGI. The CDR3 sequence: CASSLTGANQPQHF. The CDR3 DNA reads as TGTGCCAGCAGCTTAACCGGGGCCAATCAGCCCCAGCATTTT.

This sequence joins TRBV19 and TRBJ2-3; unclear D gene. CDR3 length: 13 amino acids. Germline V gene lookup returns CDR1 LNHDA and CDR2 SQIVND (reference sequence). Trimming pared 2 bases from V and 4 bases from J, leaving 7 bases between. The CDR3 here is CASSISEADTQYF. DNA for the CDR3: TGTGCCAGTAGTATATCAGAGGCAGATACGCAGTATTTT.

The J gene is TRBJ2-5, the V gene TRBV6-1; TRBD1 matches 8 bases. The ends lost 5 bases at V and 4 bases at J; junction bases unmatched: 6. The CDR3 is 14 residues long. Germline V lookup: CDR1 MNHNS, CDR2 SASEGT. This chain's CDR3 is CASSSGTGGETQYF. For the CDR3, the DNA is TGTGCCAGCAGTTCCGGTACAGGGGGAGAGACCCAGTACTTC.